This T cell receptor beta chain comes out of a study of cytomegalovirus exposure and HLA in healthy donors. V shed 2 bases, J shed 5 bases, and the junction held 3 bases outside the gene matches. The length of the CDR3 is 14 residues. In germline, CDR1 is MNHNY, CDR2 SVGAGI (reference sequence). Measured with immunoSEQ multiplex PCR; TCRdb has only the in-frame clones, and not every one. There are more than 55,000 clones in the sample; around 90% occur only once, and around 1.2% lies in the top ten. This clone was seen a single time. Its specificity is unknown. Study-level points and caveats: Rarity characterized most TCR sequences, yet some public TCRs appeared in many donors.

The chain combines TRBV6-6 with TRBJ2-3, with 8 bases fitting TRBD1. The source is a young woman in good health and CMV-seronegative. The source material was PBMCs. For the CDR3, the DNA is TGTGCCAGCAGTTACGGCAGGGGGCAAGATACGCAGTATTTT. Its protein is CASSYGRGQDTQYF.